These 13 T cell receptor beta chains came from one sample sequenced in a study of T-cell reconstitution after alpha-beta-depleted transplantation in children. The authors prepared the TCRbeta library with unique molecular identifiers. One entry per CDR3 protein results from TCRdb running MiXCR on the PCR reads. This repertoire shows approximately 130,000 distinct CDR3 sequences, around 9.8% found once; its top ten account for less than 25%. The sample consisted of PBMCs, mostly from graft donor cells, taken 180 days after TCRalphabeta/CD19-depleted stem cell transplant. The receptors here all came from a girl less than two years old who had a stem cell transplant for combined immunodeficiency, so the T cells may come from the graft donor.

This clonotype was counted a few times. V and J are TRBV5-1 and TRBJ2-1; 14 bases agree with TRBD2. The CDR3 length is 14 residues. Germline CDR1 SGHRS, CDR2 YFSETQ. Trimming removed 8 bases from V and 6 bases from J; junction bases left unmatched: 4. CDR3 sequence reads: CASRLAGGTNEQFF. CDR3 coding DNA: TGCGCCAGTAGACTAGCGGGGGGGACCAATGAGCAGTTCTTC.

This clonotype was recorded a few times. V gene TRBV27 combines with J gene TRBJ1-5; no clear D. CDR1 is MNHEY and CDR2 is SMNVEV in the germline V gene (reference sequence). Trimming left V 4 bases short and J 5 bases short, with 15 bases between. The CDR3 sequence is 15 residues long. CDR3 residues: CASSSRGRDDQPQHF. The CDR3 bases are TGTGCCAGCAGTTCCCGTGGGAGGGATGATCAGCCCCAGCATTTT.

In its sample, this clonotype was seen a few times. This sequence joins TRBV28 and TRBJ1-5, with a possible D match to TRBD1 (5 bases). Germline V gene sequence: CDR1 MDHEN, CDR2 SYDVKM. V shed 5 bases and J shed 3 bases, with 14 bases lying between them. This CDR3 comprises 15 residues. This CDR3 reads CASSRRQWDNQPQHF. The CDR3 nucleotides are TGTGCCAGCAGTAGAAGACAGTGGGACAATCAGCCCCAGCATTTT.

This rearrangement joins TRBV5-1 to TRBJ2-1, with 12 bases fitting TRBD2. CDR1 is SGHRS and CDR2 is YFSETQ in the germline V gene. J gave up 8 bases and V 0 bases, and 3 bases lay outside the gene matches. This CDR3 is 15 amino acids long. CDR3 protein: CASSLGLAGVDEQFF. As DNA, the CDR3 is TGCGCCAGCAGCTTGGGACTAGCGGGAGTCGATGAGCAGTTCTTC.

This clonotype was counted many times. The chain uses TRBV20-1 and TRBJ2-5; 7 nucleotides line up with TRBD2. The V gene's germline CDR1 is DFQATT and CDR2 SNEGSKA (reference sequence). The V segment lost 6 bases and the J segment 4 bases; nucleotides outside the gene matches: 14. This CDR3 spans 15 amino acids. CDR3 in DNA: TGCAGTGCCCTCCTCTGGGGGGGGGACGGAGAGACCCAGTACTTC. Residues: CSALLWGGDGETQYF.

The chain employs TRBV20-1 and TRBJ2-6, with D tentatively TRBD1 (6 bases). Germline loops: CDR1 DFQATT, CDR2 SNEGSKA (reference sequence). Trimming took 6 bases from V and 1 from J, leaving 19 bases between them. CDR3 length: 17 residues. The CDR3 region is CSARQQGWVSGANVLTF. Here the CDR3 DNA reads TGCAGTGCGCGCCAACAGGGATGGGTATCTGGGGCCAACGTCCTGACTTTC.

The CDR3, as DNA: TGTGCCAGCAGCCTGTATGGGGGGCGCCCCGGGGAGACCCAGTACTTC. This sequence encodes CASSLYGGRPGETQYF. The V call is TRBV11-3, the J call TRBJ2-5; tentatively, D is TRBD1 or TRBD2 (6 bases each). There are 16 residues in the CDR3. V lost 5 bases and J 5 bases, leaving 21 bases between the germline ends. Germline V gene lookup returns CDR1 SGHNT and CDR2 YENEEA.

The chain uses TRBV28 and TRBJ2-3; possibly TRBD1 for D (5 bases). CDR3 length: 15 amino acids. Germline values: CDR1 MDHEN, CDR2 SYDVKM. V was cut by 5 bases and J by 2 bases, with 14 bases left in between. The CDR3 loop reads CASSGRVKFTDTQYF. In nucleotides, the CDR3 is TGTGCCAGCAGTGGCAGGGTTAAATTCACAGATACGCAGTATTTT.

This clonotype occurred a few times. Here the CDR3 DNA reads TGTGCCATCAGTGTTAGAGTTGACTCCTACGAGCAGTACTTC. Its translation is CAISVRVDSYEQYF. The V call is TRBV10-3, the J call TRBJ2-7, with D unclear. V was pared by 4 bases and J by 0 bases, with 10 bases between. Germline V gene sequence: CDR1 ENHRY, CDR2 SYGVKD. CDR3 length equals 14 residues.

This sequence joins TRBV7-2 and TRBJ2-1; 8 bases match TRBD2. Germline CDR1 reads SGHTA; CDR2 reads FQGNSA. The CDR3 is made up of 14 amino acids. V lost 5 bases and J lost 6; bases outside the gene matches: 6. DNA for the CDR3: TGTGCCAGCAGCCCTTTCGGGACTAGCAATGAGCAGTTCTTC. Amino acids: CASSPFGTSNEQFF. Using reference TRBV7-2 and TRBJ2-1 for the parts outside the CDR3, the full variable domain is GAGVSQSPSNKVTEKGKDVELRCDPISGHTALYWYRQSLGQGLEFLIYFQGNSAPDKSGLPSDRFSAERTGGSVSTLTIQRTQQEDSAVYLCASSPFGTSNEQFFGPGTRLTVL.

The V gene is TRBV29-1, the J gene TRBJ2-7, with D possibly being TRBD1 (5 bases). The V gene's germline CDR1 is SQVTM and CDR2 ANQGSEA. This CDR3 has 13 residues. Trimming shortened V by 5 bases and J by 1 base, and 12 bases separated the two germline ends. CDR3: CSVRQGLSYEQYF. The DNA of the CDR3 is TGCAGCGTTCGGCAGGGATTATCCTACGAGCAGTACTTC.

This clonotype was seen a few times. CDR3 sequence (DNA): TGTGCCATCAGTGAGTGGATAAACACCGGGGAGCTGTTTTTT. Its protein is CAISEWINTGELFF. The genes are TRBV10-3 and TRBJ2-2; D not resolved. CDR3 length equals 14 residues. The germline V gene has CDR1 ENHRY and CDR2 SYGVKD. Trimming removed 1 base at V and 2 bases at J, with 5 bases between.

The chain has TRBV12-3 or TRBV12-4 and TRBJ2-7; D gene uncertain. The V end was cut by 5 bases, the J end by 7 bases, with 15 bases between. This CDR3 comprises 13 residues. For the CDR3, the DNA is TGTGCCAGCAGTATGACTGATAGATGGGAGCAGTACTTC. Protein product: CASSMTDRWEQYF.